The 18 T cell receptor beta chains in this list originate from one sample, sequenced in a study of PD-L1 blockade in urothelial cancer. Clones were sequenced by immunoSEQ multiplex PCR, and TCRdb holds only the in-frame ones, with some missing. The sample lists tens of thousands of clones; roughly 82% were seen once. Sequences were derived from PBMCs, sampled around atezolizumab (anti-PD-L1) treatment. The receptors stem from an older man with urothelial cancer.

As DNA, the CDR3 is TGTGCCAGCAGTTATAGCACTGAAGCTTTCTTT. Protein product: CASSYSTEAFF. The chain uses TRBV6-5 and TRBJ1-1; D ambiguous. This CDR3 contains 11 residues. Germline assignment: CDR1 MNHEY and CDR2 SVGAGI. Deletions cut 3 bases from V and 4 bases from J, with 3 bases between.

This clone was seen a single time. This sequence joins TRBV6-5 and TRBJ2-7; 7 bases are shared with TRBD2. V dropped 6 bases and J dropped 0; count of bases not matched to a gene: 8. The CDR3 is made up of 15 amino acids. Germline V gene data show CDR1 as MNHEY and CDR2 as SVGAGI. The CDR3: CASSSGTIGSYEQYF. The CDR3 DNA follows: TGTGCCAGCAGCTCCGGGACTATCGGCTCCTACGAGCAGTACTTC.

The V and J genes are TRBV2 and TRBJ1-1; TRBD1 matches at 7 bases. Trimming took 10 bases from V and 10 from J; bases not matched to a gene: 21. The CDR3 loop spans 15 amino acids. From germline, CDR1 is SNHLY and CDR2 FYNNEI. The DNA for the CDR3 is TGTGCCATCAGGGTACAGGGGCCTCGGGTGGAAGCAGCTTTCTTT. It specifies CAIRVQGPRVEAAFF.

The V gene is TRBV28, the J gene TRBJ2-7, with D perhaps matching TRBD2 (5 bases). CDR3 length: 13 residues. Trimming pared 3 bases from V and 8 bases from J, leaving 14 bases between. Germline V lookup: CDR1 MDHEN, CDR2 SYDVKM. CDR3 bases: TGTGCCAGCAGTTTGGAGGATGGGAGAAAGCAGTACTTC. Residues: CASSLEDGRKQYF.

V gene TRBV11-2 combines with J gene TRBJ1-2; 7 nucleotides match TRBD1. CDR1 is SGHAT and CDR2 is FQNNGV in the germline V gene. The trim removed 4 bases at V and 3 bases at J, leaving 8 bases unmatched. CDR3 length: 15 residues. This CDR3 is CASSSGTASDYGYTF. CDR3 in DNA: TGTGCCAGCAGCTCCGGGACAGCCTCGGACTATGGCTACACCTTC.

This chain links TRBV29-1 with TRBJ2-5; 9 nucleotides line up with TRBD2. Germline V gene sequence: CDR1 SQVTM, CDR2 ANQGSEA. The CDR3 length is 14 residues. After removal of 1 base from V and 5 bases from J, the junction contained 5 bases not matched to a gene. The CDR3, as DNA: TGCAGCGTTGAAGGGACTAGCGTTGAGGAGACCCAGTACTTC. It encodes CSVEGTSVEETQYF.

This sequence joins TRBV9 and TRBJ1-1; tentative D call: TRBD1 (5 bases). V lost 4 bases, J lost 1 base, and 11 bases lay in between. CDR3 length: 14 amino acids. Germline lookup yields CDR1 SGDLS and CDR2 YYNGEE. The CDR3 region is CASSPNQGNTEAFF. CDR3 bases: TGTGCCAGCAGCCCCAACCAGGGGAACACTGAAGCTTTCTTT.

There are many counts of this clone. In DNA form, the CDR3 reads TGTGCCAGTAGTACGTCACCCGGGACAGGGAGAACTGAAGCTTTCTTT. It translates to CASSTSPGTGRTEAFF. This chain joins TRBV19 and TRBJ1-1, with 9 bases lining up with TRBD1. Germline values: CDR1 LNHDA, CDR2 SQIVND (reference sequence). V trimming: 4 bases; J trimming: 5 bases; junction bases outside the gene matches: 11. The CDR3 loop spans 16 amino acids.

V is TRBV5-1 and J is TRBJ1-2; 9 bases align to TRBD1. V was clipped by 4 bases and J by 4 bases; unmatched bases: 8. CDR3 length: 15 amino acids. Germline assignment: CDR1 SGHRS and CDR2 YFSETQ. Here the CDR3 reads CASSPRDRDTYGYTF. The CDR3 DNA reads as TGCGCCAGCAGCCCACGGGACAGGGATACCTATGGCTACACCTTC.

This clone showed up just once. This chain joins TRBV7-2 and TRBJ2-7; 8 positions agree with TRBD1. CDR1 and CDR2 (germline): SGHTA, FQGNSA. V lost 5 bases to trimming and J lost 6 bases; unmatched junction nucleotides: 18. CDR3 length: 17 residues. CDR3 nucleotide sequence: TGTGCCAGCAGCCAAGCAGACAGGGGCCTGGTTTTGGGCGAGCAGTACTTC. This gives the protein CASSQADRGLVLGEQYF.

The CDR3 here is CASSGLQGGTDTQYF. The CDR3, as DNA: TGTGCCAGCTCAGGATTACAGGGAGGCACAGATACGCAGTATTTT. The chain uses TRBV18 and TRBJ2-3, with D maybe TRBD1 (6 bases). This CDR3 region has 15 residues. The germline CDR1 and CDR2 sequences are KGHSH and LQKENI. V was trimmed by 5 bases and J by 1 base, leaving 13 bases between them. Full variable domain (missing parts from reference TRBV18 and TRBJ2-3): NAGVMQNPRHLVRRRGQEARLRCSPMKGHSHVYWYRQLPEEGLKFMVYLQKENIIDESGMPKERFSAEFPKEGPSILRIQQVVRGDSAAYFCASSGLQGGTDTQYFGPGTRLTVL.

This clone was counted between two and nine times. V is TRBV18 and J is TRBJ1-3, with 8 nucleotides matching TRBD1. Per the germline V gene, CDR1 is KGHSH and CDR2 is LQKENI. This CDR3 is built from 17 residues. Germline trimming cut 2 bases from V and 4 bases from J; bases unmatched to any gene: 10. The CDR3 nucleotides are TGTGCCAGCTCACCAGTTTCAGGGGGCGCGTCAGGAAACACCATATATTTT. This encodes CASSPVSGGASGNTIYF. The full variable domain, its missing parts supplied by reference TRBV18 and TRBJ1-3, is NAGVMQNPRHLVRRRGQEARLRCSPMKGHSHVYWYRQLPEEGLKFMVYLQKENIIDESGMPKERFSAEFPKEGPSILRIQQVVRGDSAAYFCASSPVSGGASGNTIYFGEGSWLTVV.

This clone was observed a single time. DNA of the CDR3: TGTGCCAGCAGCCCTTGGGGACAGTACGAGCAGTACTTC. Residues: CASSPWGQYEQYF. This chain links TRBV21-1 with TRBJ2-7; the DNA was not compared with TRBD1, the D call given in the table. TRBV21-1 is deemed a pseudogene. The CDR3 runs 13 residues.

The chain employs TRBV5-4 and TRBJ2-2; TRBD2 is a possible D gene (6 bases). The CDR3 extends over 16 amino acids. V was shortened by 0 bases and J by 2 bases, with 11 bases between the two germline ends. The germline V gene encodes CDR1 SGHNT and CDR2 YYREEE (reference sequence). The CDR3: CASSLGSGVNTGELFF. CDR3 in DNA: TGTGCCAGCAGCTTGGGCTCGGGAGTCAACACCGGGGAGCTGTTTTTT.

The V gene is TRBV28, the J gene TRBJ2-7; 7 bases line up with TRBD1. Losses at the gene ends were 2 bases for V and 4 bases for J; bases not matched to a gene: 8. The germline gives CDR1 MDHEN, CDR2 SYDVKM. The CDR3 contains 15 residues. DNA for the CDR3: TGTGCCAGCAGTTTAACCACAGGGGAATTTTACGAGCAGTACTTC. This sequence encodes CASSLTTGEFYEQYF.

The count of this clone is one. The chain is built from TRBV5-1 and TRBJ2-7, with D possibly being TRBD2 (5 bases). CDR1 is SGHRS and CDR2 is YFSETQ in the germline V gene. This CDR3 contains 13 residues. V gave up 1 base and J gave up 5 bases, with 10 bases separating them. CDR3 sequence: CASSLSHGNEQYF. Here the CDR3 DNA reads TGCGCCAGCAGCTTGAGTCACGGGAACGAGCAGTACTTC.

The chain couples TRBV10-3 to TRBJ1-1; the D gene is possibly TRBD1 (6 bases). The germline gives CDR1 ENHRY, CDR2 SYGVKD. This CDR3 is 14 amino acids long. V lost 0 bases and J 10 bases, leaving 15 bases between the germline ends. This CDR3 is CAISESAGGGGAFF. As DNA, the CDR3 is TGTGCCATCAGTGAGTCGGCGGGGGGCGGGGGAGCTTTCTTT.

This chain links TRBV11-1 with TRBJ2-3, with TRBD1 matching over 7 bases. The CDR3 has 13 residues. V lost 3 bases and J lost 6; bases outside the gene matches: 3. Germline CDR1 reads SGHAT; CDR2 reads FQDESV (reference sequence). The CDR3 coding sequence is TGTGCCAGCAGCTTGGGACAGTCTGATACGCAGTATTTT. Translating it yields CASSLGQSDTQYF.